Listed below are T cell receptor beta chains from one sample, sequenced in a study of blood T cell repertoires in COVID-19. Produced via immunoSEQ multiplex PCR; TCRdb's table is partial and in-frame only. Of 70,000 or so clones in the sample, under 85% were seen once. Sequences were obtained from peripheral blood. The receptors originated from a man aged 55 to 70 with acute or convalescent COVID-19. Each CDR3 is given with its conserved first and last residue. A D gene is named only where the DNA matches it firmly. Some rows have no size entry. The others give once, few or many, or a class for an expanded clone.

>TRBD1|TRBV7-9|TRBJ1-1|-
CASSSTGGRNTEAFF
TGTGCCAGCAGCTCGACAGGGGGCAGGAACACTGAAGCTTTCTTT
>-|TRBV5-4|TRBJ2-7|-
CASSLDGGGEQYF
TGTGCCAGCAGCTTGGATGGGGGAGGCGAGCAGTACTTC
>TRBD1|TRBV6-6|TRBJ2-7|-
CASSYRGQGQYF
TGTGCCAGCAGTTACAGGGGGCAGGGGCAGTACTTC
>-|TRBV7-2|TRBJ2-7|-
CASSEQVPYEQYF
TGTGCCAGCAGCGAACAGGTACCCTACGAGCAGTACTTC
>-|TRBV7-8|TRBJ2-5|-
CASSLHGGRETQYF
TGTGCCAGCAGCCTACACGGGGGGCGAGAGACCCAGTACTTC
>TRBD1|TRBV4-3|TRBJ1-5|-
CASSQGVGGGQPQHF
TGCGCCAGCAGCCAAGGCGTAGGGGGCGGACAGCCCCAGCATTTT
>-|TRBV2|TRBJ1-2|-
CAGSGLLGGYTF
TGTGCCGGCTCGGGATTGCTGGGAGGCTACACCTTC
>TRBD1|TRBV6-5|TRBJ2-7|-
CASVGGRSNYEQYF
TGTGCCAGCGTAGGGGGCAGATCAAATTACGAGCAGTACTTC
>-|TRBV29-1|TRBJ2-7|-
CSVESRDTYEQYF
TGCAGCGTTGAGAGCAGGGATACCTACGAGCAGTACTTC
>-|TRBV6-2/TRBV6-3|TRBJ2-7|-
CASSPRLDGARYEQYF
TGTGCCAGCAGTCCCCGTCTAGATGGGGCGCGTTACGAGCAGTACTTC
>-|TRBV11-1|TRBJ1-2|-
CASSLAQFGGYTF
TGTGCCAGCAGCTTAGCCCAATTCGGGGGCTACACCTTC
>-|TRBV19|TRBJ1-2|once
CASTTTSHYGYTF
TGTGCCAGCACCACGACTTCCCACTATGGCTACACCTTC
>TRBD1|TRBV11-3|TRBJ2-3|few
CASSGRTGGGPDTQYF
TGTGCCAGCAGCGGACGGACAGGGGGCGGCCCAGATACGCAGTATTTT
>TRBD1|TRBV29-1|TRBJ1-1|few
CSVGDRAYTEAFF
TGCAGCGTTGGGGACAGGGCGTACACTGAAGCTTTCTTT
>-|TRBV30|TRBJ1-1|-
CAWSERNEAFF
TGTGCCTGGAGTGAGAGGAATGAAGCTTTCTTT
>TRBD1|TRBV30|TRBJ1-2|-
CAWSTGQGEYYGYTF
TGTGCCTGGAGTACGGGACAGGGAGAGTACTATGGCTACACCTTC
>-|TRBV12-2|TRBJ1-2|few
CASRLFQGRYGYTF
TGTGCAAGTCGCTTATTCCAGGGAAGGTATGGCTACACCTTC
>-|TRBV4-3|TRBJ1-6|-
CASSQDMGAGNSPLHF
TGCGCCAGCAGCCAAGATATGGGGGCAGGGAATTCACCCCTCCACTTT
>-|TRBV27|TRBJ2-2|-
CASSFRTGELFF
TGTGCCAGCAGTTTCCGCACCGGGGAGCTGTTTTTT
>-|TRBV6-5|TRBJ1-1|-
CASSYSEINTEAFF
TGTGCCAGCAGTTACTCGGAGATTAACACTGAAGCTTTCTTT
>-|TRBV18|TRBJ1-1|-
CASSWAGIENTEAFF
TGTGCCAGCTCCTGGGCGGGGATCGAGAACACTGAAGCTTTCTTT
>TRBD2|TRBV10-3|TRBJ2-7|-
CAISEPGLAGGPEQYF
TGTGCCATCAGCGAACCGGGACTAGCGGGGGGGCCCGAGCAGTACTTC
>TRBD1|TRBV18|TRBJ2-5|-
CASSSRTGGETQYF
TGTGCCAGCTCATCGCGGACAGGGGGAGAGACCCAGTACTTC
>-|TRBV5-4|TRBJ1-2|-
CASSLVPGDGYTF
TGTGCCAGCAGCTTGGTCCCAGGGGATGGCTACACCTTC
>-|TRBV7-9|TRBJ1-3|-
CASSSSGFLGNTIYF
TGTGCCAGCAGCTCATCAGGGTTTCTCGGAAACACCATATATTTT
>TRBD1|TRBV7-9|TRBJ1-3|-
CASSRDRGLSGNTIYF
TGTGCCAGCAGCCGGGACAGGGGGCTCTCTGGAAACACCATATATTTT
>-|TRBV7-9|TRBJ1-6|-
CAVGGALTDNSPLHF
TGTGCCGTCGGGGGAGCCCTCACCGATAATTCACCCCTCCACTTT
>-|TRBV30|TRBJ2-6|-
CAWSYSGANVLTF
TGTGCCTGGAGCTACTCTGGGGCCAACGTCCTGACTTTC
>TRBD1|TRBV6-1|TRBJ2-6|-
CASSAGTGVTGANVLTF
TGTGCCAGCAGTGCGGGGACAGGGGTAACTGGGGCCAACGTCCTGACTTTC
>-|TRBV11-2|TRBJ1-2|-
CASSLGLSDGYTF
TGTGCCAGCAGCTTAGGGCTAAGCGATGGCTACACCTTC
>TRBD1|TRBV19|TRBJ1-2|-
CASSKPGQGAVGYTF
TGTGCCAGTAGCAAACCGGGACAGGGGGCGGTTGGCTACACCTTC
>TRBD1|TRBV11-2|TRBJ2-2|-
CASSFPPQGVRNTGELFF
TGTGCCAGCAGCTTCCCCCCCCAGGGGGTGAGGAACACCGGGGAGCTGTTTTTT
>TRBD1|TRBV7-2|TRBJ2-7|-
CASSLVTGGISYEQYF
TGTGCCAGCAGCTTAGTTACAGGGGGCATCTCCTACGAGCAGTACTTC